These 30 T cell receptor beta chains were sequenced from one sample in a study of cytomegalovirus exposure and HLA in healthy donors (dated 2017 in TCRdb). Library method: the immunoSEQ multiplex PCR assay. A mixture of 60 forward primers for TCR Vbeta segments and 13 reverse primers for TCR Jbeta segments was used in the multiplex PCR. The table comes from immuneACCESS by way of TCRdb, which keeps in-frame sequences with V and J called. Part of the clones is missing from these tables; in studies checked, under half for an unresolved V gene and the rest for unknown reasons. For this sample the table gives roughly 130,000 clones, of which 75% to 85% were detected only once. The ten most abundant clones make up over 2.5% of the sample. The sample consisted of PBMCs. The receptors were gathered from a male donor in good health and CMV-seronegative.

As regards this clone: The same CDR3 arises from other DNA sequences in this sample as well. The chain employs TRBV19 and TRBJ2-3; no firm D call. Trimming shortened V by 1 base and J by 0 bases, and 8 bases separated the two germline ends. Germline-derived CDR1 and CDR2 are LNHDA and SQIVND (reference sequence). The CDR3 spans 15 residues. CDR3 bases: TGTGCCAGTAGTATAGCTGGCCGTAGCACAGATACGCAGTATTTT. It specifies CASSIAGRSTDTQYF. Based on the CDR3 plus reference TRBV19 and TRBJ2-3, the full variable domain is DGGITQSPKYLFRKEGQNVTLSCEQNLNHDAMYWYRQDPGQGLRLIYYSQIVNDFQKGDIAEGYSVSREKKESFPLTVTSAQKNPTAFYLCASSIAGRSTDTQYFGPGTRLTVL.

The chain uses TRBV5-1 and TRBJ2-1; 8 bases line up with TRBD1. Germline V gene data show CDR1 as SGHRS and CDR2 as YFSETQ. The V gene end was trimmed by 2 bases and the J gene end by 7 bases; junction bases not matched to a gene: 5. The CDR3 totals 14 residues. CDR3 sequence reads: CASSFKDRVNEQFF. The CDR3 coding sequence is TGCGCCAGCAGCTTTAAGGACAGGGTGAATGAGCAGTTCTTC.

The genes are TRBV5-1 and TRBJ2-5, with no clear D. With 0 bases removed from V and 2 bases from J, the gap between germline ends came to 8 bases. The CDR3 has 14 amino acids. The germline CDR1 and CDR2 sequences are SGHRS and YFSETQ. The CDR3 DNA reads as TGCGCCAGCAGCTTGGGCCCCCAGCAAGAGACCCAGTACTTC. Protein: CASSLGPQQETQYF.

V usage is TRBV11-2 and J usage is TRBJ2-3; no firm D call. In germline, CDR1 is SGHAT, CDR2 FQNNGV. The V end was cut by 7 bases, the J end by 2 bases, with 13 bases between. This CDR3 has 14 amino acids. CDR3 sequence reads: CASTRRRSTDTQYF. In DNA form, the CDR3 reads TGTGCCAGCACCCGAAGGCGGTCCACAGATACGCAGTATTTT.

The chain carries TRBV15 and TRBJ2-5, with TRBD2 identical over 16 bases. Germline-derived CDR1 and CDR2 are LNHNV and YYDKDF (reference sequence). The CDR3 totals 16 residues. Unmatched junction bases numbered 2, after V lost 2 bases and J lost 5 bases. CDR3 nucleotide sequence: TGTGCCACCAGCAGACCGGGACTAGCGGGAGGGGAGACCCAGTACTTC. Amino acids: CATSRPGLAGGETQYF.

The CDR3 here is CASSSGLWEVRVETQYF. In nucleotides, the CDR3 is TGCGCCAGCAGCTCCGGGCTGTGGGAGGTGAGAGTAGAGACCCAGTACTTC. The chain joins TRBV5-1 to TRBJ2-5, with D perhaps matching TRBD2 (6 bases). The germline V and J ends were trimmed by 3 bases and 4 bases, with 22 bases remaining between them. This CDR3 contains 17 residues. The V gene's germline CDR1 is SGHRS and CDR2 YFSETQ.

This rearrangement joins TRBV7-6 to TRBJ2-3; TRBD2 aligns across 9 bases. The germline CDR1 and CDR2 sequences are SGHVS and FNYEAQ. After removal of 5 bases from V and 6 bases from J, the junction contained 6 bases not matched to a gene. The CDR3 loop spans 14 amino acids. CDR3 nucleotides: TGTGCCAGCAGCCGGAGGACTAGCGACGATACGCAGTATTTT. Amino acid sequence: CASSRRTSDDTQYF.

The chain links TRBV6-5 to TRBJ2-5; no firm D call. V was pared by 2 bases and J by 5 bases, with 12 bases between. This CDR3 has 14 residues. The germline CDR1 and CDR2 sequences are MNHEY and SVGAGI. The CDR3 sequence is CASSYASVTETQYF. The CDR3 nucleotides read TGTGCCAGCAGTTACGCGAGCGTAACGGAGACCCAGTACTTC.

This chain uses TRBV6-8 with TRBJ2-1; unclear D gene. CDR1 and CDR2 from the germline V gene are MNHGY and SAAAGT. The length of the CDR3 is 14 residues. Trimming shortened V by 8 bases and J by 6 bases, and 17 bases separated the two germline ends. The CDR3 sequence: CASQRRGHTNEQFF. The CDR3 DNA is TGTGCCAGCCAGAGACGCGGCCATACCAATGAGCAGTTCTTC.

V gene TRBV19 combines with J gene TRBJ1-2; D perhaps matches TRBD1 (6 bases). The V end lost 6 bases, the J end lost 8 bases, and 10 bases lay between the germline ends. The CDR3 runs to 11 residues. Germline CDR1 reads LNHDA; CDR2 reads SQIVND (reference sequence). CDR3 nucleotides: TGTGCCAGTAGCCCCGGGACAGGCTACACCTTC. It specifies CASSPGTGYTF.

This rearrangement joins TRBV6-5 to TRBJ2-1; 7 nucleotides match TRBD1. Losses at the gene ends were 2 bases for V and 6 bases for J; bases not matched to a gene: 4. The CDR3 totals 14 residues. Germline V gives CDR1 MNHEY, CDR2 SVGAGI. CDR3 region: CASSYQEGANEQFF. The CDR3 DNA sequence: TGTGCCAGCAGTTACCAAGAGGGGGCCAATGAGCAGTTCTTC.

As regards this clone: At one end the junction does not follow the germline gene, possibly because of a read error. The chain combines TRBV6-6 with TRBJ2-7; 8 bases align to TRBD2. Germline V gene sequence: CDR1 MNHNY, CDR2 SVGAGI (reference sequence). The CDR3 spans 12 residues. In DNA form, the CDR3 reads TGTGCCAGCAGTTTTGGGCGGGAGGTTATGGTGTTC. It specifies CASSFGREVMVF.

The V gene is TRBV27, the J gene TRBJ1-1; the match to TRBD1 covers 8 bases. V was pared by 6 bases and J by 11 bases, with 8 bases of the junction left unmatched. The CDR3 is made up of 12 amino acids. From germline, CDR1 is MNHEY and CDR2 SMNVEV (reference sequence). CDR3 nucleotides: TGTGCCAGCAGCAAAGACAGGGGCTGGGCTTTCTTT. It codes for CASSKDRGWAFF.

V gene TRBV4-2 combines with J gene TRBJ1-5, with D perhaps TRBD1 (6 bases). V lost 1 base, J lost 6 bases, and 13 bases lay in between. Germline CDR1 and CDR2: LGHNA and YNFKEQ. The CDR3 has 15 residues. CDR3 nucleotide sequence: TGTGCCAGCAGCCAAGTAGGGGGGGCAGGTCAGCCCCAGCATTTT. Amino acids: CASSQVGGAGQPQHF.

The chain couples TRBV18 to TRBJ2-3; 8 bases map to TRBD2. Germline CDR1 and CDR2: KGHSH and LQKENI. The CDR3 runs to 15 residues. V was pared by 2 bases and J by 0 bases, with 1 base of the junction left unmatched. The DNA for the CDR3 is TGTGCCAGCTCACCAAGCGGGGGAAGCACAGATACGCAGTATTTT. It yields the protein CASSPSGGSTDTQYF.

The chain is built from TRBV15 and TRBJ2-5; D gene unclear. There are 15 residues in the CDR3. Trimming shortened V by 1 base and J by 3 bases, and 12 bases separated the two germline ends. CDR1 and CDR2 (germline): LNHNV, YYDKDF (reference sequence). CDR3 amino acids: CATSRGSPTEETQYF. CDR3 DNA: TGTGCCACCAGCAGAGGATCCCCGACTGAAGAGACCCAGTACTTC.

This chain links TRBV19 with TRBJ2-3; 7 bases match TRBD2. The germline CDR1 and CDR2 sequences are LNHDA and SQIVND (reference sequence). Losses at the gene ends were 4 bases for V and 5 bases for J; bases not matched to a gene: 9. The CDR3 loop spans 15 amino acids. DNA for the CDR3: TGTGCCAGTAGTACTCTGGGAGGGCTGATAGATACGCAGTATTTT. As protein: CASSTLGGLIDTQYF. Looking up the rest from reference TRBV19 and TRBJ2-3 gives the full variable domain: DGGITQSPKYLFRKEGQNVTLSCEQNLNHDAMYWYRQDPGQGLRLIYYSQIVNDFQKGDIAEGYSVSREKKESFPLTVTSAQKNPTAFYLCASSTLGGLIDTQYFGPGTRLTVL.

The chain couples TRBV28 to TRBJ2-7; 7 nucleotides agree with TRBD1. This CDR3 spans 17 amino acids. CDR1 MDHEN and CDR2 SYDVKM come from the germline V gene. Unmatched junction bases numbered 15, after V lost 5 bases and J lost 2 bases. The CDR3 sequence is CASSENKLTGTAYEQYF. For the CDR3, the DNA is TGTGCCAGCAGTGAAAATAAACTCACCGGGACAGCCTACGAGCAGTACTTC. The variable domain in full, completed from reference TRBV28 and TRBJ2-7, reads DVKVTQSSRYLVKRTGEKVFLECVQDMDHENMFWYRQDPGLGLRLIYFSYDVKMKEKGDIPEGYSVSREKKERFSLILESASTNQTSMYLCASSENKLTGTAYEQYFGPGTRLTVT.

This sequence joins TRBV6-5 and TRBJ1-3, with D tentatively TRBD1 (6 bases). This CDR3 is built from 14 residues. The V end lost 2 bases, the J end lost 9 bases, and 14 bases lay between the germline ends. The germline V gene has CDR1 MNHEY and CDR2 SVGAGI. CDR3 coding DNA: TGTGCCAGCAGTTACACCGGCATAGGGGGCACCATATATTTT. It encodes CASSYTGIGGTIYF.

The chain couples TRBV6-5 to TRBJ1-5, with TRBD1 identical over 7 bases. From germline, CDR1 is MNHEY and CDR2 SVGAGI. The CDR3 has 15 amino acids. With 6 bases clipped from V and 2 bases from J, the junction kept 7 bases outside the gene matches. This CDR3 reads CASRLTGLGNQPQHF. In DNA, the CDR3 is TGTGCCAGCAGACTGACAGGGTTAGGCAATCAGCCCCAGCATTTT.

The chain carries TRBV5-1 and TRBJ2-1; TRBD1 aligns across 9 bases. CDR3 length: 15 residues. The J segment lost 6 bases and the V segment lost 4 bases, leaving 8 bases of the junction unmatched. Germline lookup yields CDR1 SGHRS and CDR2 YFSETQ. The CDR3: CASSPGTGSGNEQFF. The DNA for the CDR3 is TGCGCCAGCAGCCCCGGGACAGGGTCAGGCAATGAGCAGTTCTTC.

The rearrangement links TRBV28 to TRBJ1-2, with TRBD1 matching 8 bases. The V gene end was trimmed by 8 bases and the J gene end by 5 bases; junction bases not matched to a gene: 19. The germline gives CDR1 MDHEN, CDR2 SYDVKM. The CDR3 consists of 17 residues. The DNA of the CDR3 is TGTGCCAGCTACCGTTGGACAGGGCCTTGCCCTCCTTATGGCTACACCTTC. The encoded protein is CASYRWTGPCPPYGYTF.

The chain joins TRBV30 to TRBJ1-1, with 7 bases fitting TRBD1. The germline CDR1 and CDR2 sequences are GTSNPN and SVGIG (reference sequence). This CDR3 spans 14 amino acids. With 4 bases clipped from V and 5 bases from J, the junction kept 10 bases outside the gene matches. CDR3 sequence reads: CAWTKDRLSTEAFF. CDR3 in DNA: TGTGCCTGGACCAAGGACAGGCTTTCGACTGAAGCTTTCTTT.

V gene TRBV29-1 combines with J gene TRBJ1-2; no clear D gene. V was shortened by 6 bases and J by 8 bases, with 16 bases between the two germline ends. Germline V gene sequence: CDR1 SQVTM, CDR2 ANQGSEA. CDR3 size: 12 residues. Here the CDR3 reads CSVDSVARGYTF. In DNA form, the CDR3 reads TGCAGCGTAGACTCGGTTGCTCGAGGCTACACCTTC.

The genes are TRBV7-6 and TRBJ1-2; 7 nucleotides agree with TRBD1. Germline V gene data show CDR1 as SGHVS and CDR2 as FNYEAQ. The trim removed 0 bases at V and 4 bases at J, leaving 2 bases unmatched. The CDR3 sequence is 14 residues long. The DNA of the CDR3 is TGTGCCAGCAGCTTAGCTCCAGGGGGCTATGGCTACACCTTC. Translation gives CASSLAPGGYGYTF.

The sample holds a few counts of this clone. This CDR3 is also generated by other DNA sequences in the sample. J is TRBJ2-3 and V is TRBV4-3, with 10 positions matching TRBD1. Germline loops: CDR1 LGHNA, CDR2 YSLEER. V was pared by 3 bases and J by 3 bases, with 3 bases of the junction left unmatched. This CDR3 contains 15 residues. The CDR3 sequence: CASSQRGQGTDTQYF. As DNA, the CDR3 is TGCGCCAGCAGCCAGCGGGGACAGGGGACAGATACGCAGTATTTT.

This clone has a handful of counts. V gene TRBV4-3 combines with J gene TRBJ1-2, with D possibly matching TRBD1 (5 bases). Germline-derived CDR1 and CDR2 are LGHNA and YSLEER. The CDR3 sequence is 15 residues long. V was clipped by 0 bases and J by 4 bases, with 12 bases between them. CDR3 sequence (DNA): TGCGCCAGCAGCCAAGAACAAGGGGCCACCTATGGCTACACCTTC. The encoded protein is CASSQEQGATYGYTF.

This clone was seen a handful of times. The chain is built from TRBV10-3 and TRBJ2-2; the D gene is possibly TRBD1 (6 bases). This CDR3 is built from 15 residues. The V and J ends lost 3 bases and 6 bases respectively, with 14 bases between them. CDR1 ENHRY and CDR2 SYGVKD come from the germline V gene. CDR3 residues: CAISDGQTLSGELFF. The CDR3 nucleotides read TGTGCCATCAGTGACGGACAGACGTTGTCCGGGGAGCTGTTTTTT.

With respect to this clone: The sample contains more than one DNA sequence encoding this CDR3. The chain is built from TRBV2 and TRBJ1-1, with 7 bases that match TRBD1. V was clipped by 6 bases and J by 5 bases; unmatched bases: 9. CDR3 length: 14 amino acids. Germline lookup yields CDR1 SNHLY and CDR2 FYNNEI. The chain's CDR3 is CASSQQGLGTEAFF. The DNA for the CDR3 is TGTGCCAGCAGCCAACAGGGGCTCGGGACTGAAGCTTTCTTT.

The chain has TRBV10-3 and TRBJ2-7; D might be TRBD1 (6 bases). CDR3 length equals 14 residues. Per the germline V gene, CDR1 is ENHRY and CDR2 is SYGVKD. The ends were cut back, 7 bases at V and 6 bases at J, with 19 bases in the middle. The CDR3 DNA sequence: TGTGCCATCATTAGTTTAGGGGTCAGGGGCGAGCAGTACTTC. It codes for CAIISLGVRGEQYF.